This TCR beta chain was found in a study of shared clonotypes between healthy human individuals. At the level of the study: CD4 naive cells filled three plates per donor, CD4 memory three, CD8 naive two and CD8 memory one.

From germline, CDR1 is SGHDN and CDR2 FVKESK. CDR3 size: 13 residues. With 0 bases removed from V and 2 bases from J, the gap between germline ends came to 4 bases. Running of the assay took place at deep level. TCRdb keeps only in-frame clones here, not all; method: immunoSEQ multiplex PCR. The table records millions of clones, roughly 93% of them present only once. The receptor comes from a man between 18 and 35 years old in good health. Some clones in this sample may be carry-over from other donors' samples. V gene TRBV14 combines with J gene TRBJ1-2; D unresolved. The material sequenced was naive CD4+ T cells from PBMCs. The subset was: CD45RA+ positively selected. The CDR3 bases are TGTGCCAGCAGCCAAGATATGAACTATGGCTACACCTTC. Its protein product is CASSQDMNYGYTF.